This TCR beta chain derives from a study of blood T cell repertoires in COVID-19. For the study at large: Samples taken during acute and convalescent COVID-19 were collected in the United States, Italy and Spain.

The V segment lost 4 bases and the J segment 2 bases; nucleotides outside the gene matches: 4. Germline CDR1 is KGHSH and CDR2 is LQKENI. The CDR3 has 16 residues. Original analysis: For nucleated cells, counts were estimated from reference gene primer amplification. Data came from immunoSEQ multiplex PCR; TCRdb stores just in-frame clones and leaves some out. The V and J calls and clone size are taken from that table; D and trimming were inferred from the DNA. Of more than 100,000 clones in the sample, about 86% were seen once. What was sequenced was peripheral blood. This sequence originates from a woman between 55 and 75 years old with active or convalescent COVID-19. This sequence joins TRBV18 and TRBJ2-3, with 12 bases fitting TRBD2. CDR3: CASSRGLAGNTDTQYF. CDR3 sequence (DNA): TGTGCCAGCTCACGAGGACTAGCGGGGAACACAGATACGCAGTATTTT.